This T cell receptor beta chain was found in a study of CD8 T cells in Susac syndrome. When the RNA was reverse transcribed, random hexamers were used with an input of roughly 0.5 to 1 ug. TCRdb analysed the immunoSEQ multiplex PCR reads with MiXCR anew, one entry per CDR3 protein. The repertoire holds about 250,000 distinct CDR3 sequences, with about 94% as singletons. The CDR3 is 14 amino acids. V shed 5 bases and J shed 2 bases, with 11 bases lying between them. Germline V lookup: CDR1 SGHVS, CDR2 FQNEAQ. This TCR was sampled from a human donor with multiple sclerosis. The specimen was CD4+ T cells from PBMCs. V gene TRBV7-8 combines with J gene TRBJ2-3; D not resolved. CDR3: CASSLDGLTDTQYF. The CDR3 DNA is TGTGCCAGCAGCCTCGACGGGCTCACAGATACGCAGTATTTT.